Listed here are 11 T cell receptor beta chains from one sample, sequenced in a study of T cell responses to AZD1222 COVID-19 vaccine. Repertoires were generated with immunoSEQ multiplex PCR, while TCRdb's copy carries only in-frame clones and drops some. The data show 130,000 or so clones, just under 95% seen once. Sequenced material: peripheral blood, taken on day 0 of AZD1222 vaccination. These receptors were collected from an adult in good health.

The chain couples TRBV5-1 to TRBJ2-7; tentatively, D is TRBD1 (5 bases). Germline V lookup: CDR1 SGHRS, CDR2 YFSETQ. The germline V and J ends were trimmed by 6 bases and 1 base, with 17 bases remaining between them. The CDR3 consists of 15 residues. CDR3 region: CASTLGFQGSYEQYF. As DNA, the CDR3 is TGCGCCAGCACCCTGGGGTTTCAGGGATCCTACGAGCAGTACTTC.

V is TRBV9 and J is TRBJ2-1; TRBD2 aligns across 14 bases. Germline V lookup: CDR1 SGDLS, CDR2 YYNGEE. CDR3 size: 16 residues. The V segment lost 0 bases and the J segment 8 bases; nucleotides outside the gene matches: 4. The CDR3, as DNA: TGTGCCAGCAGCGTAGGGGTGGGACTAGCGGGAGATGAGCAGTTCTTC. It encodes CASSVGVGLAGDEQFF.

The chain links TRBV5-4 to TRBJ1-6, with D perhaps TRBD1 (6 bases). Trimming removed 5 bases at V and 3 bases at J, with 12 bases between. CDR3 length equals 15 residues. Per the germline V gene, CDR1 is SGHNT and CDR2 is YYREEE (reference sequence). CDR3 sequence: CASSRDRLYNSPLHF. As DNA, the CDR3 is TGTGCCAGCAGTCGAGACAGGCTCTATAATTCACCCCTCCACTTT.

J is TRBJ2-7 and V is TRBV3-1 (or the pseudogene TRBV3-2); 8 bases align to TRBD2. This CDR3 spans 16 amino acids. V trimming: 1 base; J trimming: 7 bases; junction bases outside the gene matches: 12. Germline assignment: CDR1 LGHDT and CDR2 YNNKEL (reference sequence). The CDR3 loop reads CASSQAAVGGGREQYF. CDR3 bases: TGTGCCAGCAGCCAAGCTGCGGTGGGCGGGGGGAGAGAGCAGTACTTC.

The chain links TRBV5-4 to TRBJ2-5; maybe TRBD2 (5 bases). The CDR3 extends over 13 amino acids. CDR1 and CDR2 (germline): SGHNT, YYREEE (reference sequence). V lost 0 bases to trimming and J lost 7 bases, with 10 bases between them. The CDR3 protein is CASSLDFRGTQYF. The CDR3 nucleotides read TGTGCCAGCAGCTTGGATTTCCGGGGGACCCAGTACTTC.

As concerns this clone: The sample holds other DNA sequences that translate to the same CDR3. The CDR3 DNA follows: TGTGCCAGCAGCTTTTCGGTGGCCCTCGAGCAGTACTTC. It encodes CASSFSVALEQYF. The chain uses TRBV12-3 or TRBV12-4 and TRBJ2-7; D gene unclear. V was trimmed by 6 bases and J by 6 bases, leaving 15 bases between them. CDR3 length: 13 amino acids.

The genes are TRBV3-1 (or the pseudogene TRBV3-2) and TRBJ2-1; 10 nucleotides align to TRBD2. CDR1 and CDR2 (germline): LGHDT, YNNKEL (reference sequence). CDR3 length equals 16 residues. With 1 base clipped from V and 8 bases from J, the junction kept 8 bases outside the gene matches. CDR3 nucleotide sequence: TGTGCCAGCAGCCAAGTCGCTAGCGGGAGTCGACATGAGCAGTTCTTC. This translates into CASSQVASGSRHEQFF.

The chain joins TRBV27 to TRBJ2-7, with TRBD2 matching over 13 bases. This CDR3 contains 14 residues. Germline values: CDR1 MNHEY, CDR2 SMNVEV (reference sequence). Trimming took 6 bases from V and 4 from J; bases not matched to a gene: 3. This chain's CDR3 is CASSPGLAGYEQYF. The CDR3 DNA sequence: TGTGCCAGCAGCCCGGGACTAGCGGGGTACGAGCAGTACTTC.

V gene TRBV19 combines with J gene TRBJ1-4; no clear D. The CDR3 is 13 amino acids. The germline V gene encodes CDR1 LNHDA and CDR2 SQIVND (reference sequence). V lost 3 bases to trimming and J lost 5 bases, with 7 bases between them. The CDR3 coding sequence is TGTGCCAGTAGTATTGGTTGGAATGAAAAACTGTTTTTT. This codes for CASSIGWNEKLFF.

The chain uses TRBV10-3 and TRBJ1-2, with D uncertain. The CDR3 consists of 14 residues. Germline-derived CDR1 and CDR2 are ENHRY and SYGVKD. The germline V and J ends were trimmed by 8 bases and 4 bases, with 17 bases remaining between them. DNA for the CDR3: TGTGCCATCCGGGTTGTGGCAGACCTCTATGGCTACACCTTC. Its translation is CAIRVVADLYGYTF.

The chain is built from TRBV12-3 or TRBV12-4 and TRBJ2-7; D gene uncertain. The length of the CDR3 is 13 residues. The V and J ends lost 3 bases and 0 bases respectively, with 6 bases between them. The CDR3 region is CASSFYASYEQYF. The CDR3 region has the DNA TGTGCCAGCAGTTTTTACGCCTCCTACGAGCAGTACTTC.